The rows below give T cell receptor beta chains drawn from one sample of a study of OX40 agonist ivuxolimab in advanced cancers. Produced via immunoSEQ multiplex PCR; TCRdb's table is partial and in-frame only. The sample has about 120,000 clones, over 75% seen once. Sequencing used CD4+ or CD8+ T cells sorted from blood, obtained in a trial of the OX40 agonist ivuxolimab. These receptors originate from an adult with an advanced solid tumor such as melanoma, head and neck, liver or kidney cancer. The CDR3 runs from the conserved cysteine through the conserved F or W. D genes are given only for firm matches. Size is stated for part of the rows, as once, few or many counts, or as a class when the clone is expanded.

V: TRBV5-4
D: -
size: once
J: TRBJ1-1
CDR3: CASSLGAQNTEAFF
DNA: TGTGCCAGCAGCTTGGGAGCACAGAACACTGAAGCTTTCTTT

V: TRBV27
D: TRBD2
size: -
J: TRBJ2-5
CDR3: CASSLGATSGGAETQYF
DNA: TGTGCCAGCAGTCTAGGGGCGACTAGCGGGGGGGCTGAGACCCAGTACTTC

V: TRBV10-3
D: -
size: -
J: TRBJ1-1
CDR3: CAISESRDIEAFF
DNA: TGTGCCATCAGTGAGTCGAGGGATATTGAAGCTTTCTTT

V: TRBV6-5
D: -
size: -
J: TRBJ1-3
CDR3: CASSYSGGGTGNTIYF
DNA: TGTGCCAGCAGTTACTCGGGAGGGGGAACTGGAAACACCATATATTTT

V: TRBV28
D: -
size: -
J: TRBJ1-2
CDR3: CASSRIGGDYGYTF
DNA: TGTGCCAGCAGTAGGATCGGGGGGGACTATGGCTACACCTTC

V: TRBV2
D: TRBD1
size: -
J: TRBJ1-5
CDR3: CAIGQDSNQPQHF
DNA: TGTGCCATCGGACAGGATAGCAATCAGCCCCAGCATTTT

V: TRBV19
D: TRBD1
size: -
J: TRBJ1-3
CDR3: CASRDRGTNTIYF
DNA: TGTGCCAGTAGGGACAGGGGCACAAACACCATATATTTT

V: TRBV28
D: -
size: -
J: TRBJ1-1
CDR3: CASSKIYTEAFF
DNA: TGTGCCAGCAGTAAGATCTACACTGAAGCTTTCTTT

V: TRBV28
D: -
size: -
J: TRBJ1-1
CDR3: CASSTTGWSEAFF
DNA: TGTGCCAGCAGTACTACAGGATGGTCTGAAGCTTTCTTT

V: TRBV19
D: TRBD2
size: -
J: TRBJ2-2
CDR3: CASREGRGATGELFF
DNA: TGTGCCAGTAGGGAAGGGCGGGGGGCAACCGGGGAGCTGTTTTTT

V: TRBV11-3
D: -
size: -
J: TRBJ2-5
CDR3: CASSSAGQETQYF
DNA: TGTGCCAGCAGCTCCGCCGGCCAAGAGACCCAGTACTTC

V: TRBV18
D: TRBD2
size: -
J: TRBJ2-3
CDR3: CASSPRGGTDTQYF
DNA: TGTGCCAGCTCACCTCGGGGGGGCACAGATACGCAGTATTTT

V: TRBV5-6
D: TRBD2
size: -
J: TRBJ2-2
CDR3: CASSPWGSAGGNTGELFF
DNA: TGTGCCAGCAGCCCGTGGGGTTCAGCGGGGGGGAACACCGGGGAGCTGTTTTTT

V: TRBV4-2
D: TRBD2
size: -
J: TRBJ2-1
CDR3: CASLGGSSYNEQFF
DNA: TGTGCCAGCTTGGGGGGGAGCTCCTACAATGAGCAGTTCTTC

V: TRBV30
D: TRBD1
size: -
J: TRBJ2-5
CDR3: CAWSRQGQETQYF
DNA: TGTGCCTGGAGTAGACAGGGGCAAGAGACCCAGTACTTC

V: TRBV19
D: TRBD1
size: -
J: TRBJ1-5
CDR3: CASGRQGGNQPQHF
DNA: TGTGCCAGTGGGAGACAGGGAGGCAATCAGCCCCAGCATTTT

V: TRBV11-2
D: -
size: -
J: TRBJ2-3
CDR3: CASSSSPGGTDTQYF
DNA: TGTGCCAGCAGCTCGAGTCCCGGGGGCACAGATACGCAGTATTTT

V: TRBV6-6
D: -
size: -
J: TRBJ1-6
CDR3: CASSYSIRNSPLHF
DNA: TGTGCCAGCAGTTACTCGATCCGTAATTCACCCCTCCACTTT

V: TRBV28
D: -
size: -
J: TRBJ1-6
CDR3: CASREEGFENSPLHF
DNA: TGTGCCAGCAGGGAGGAGGGGTTCGAAAATTCACCCCTCCACTTT

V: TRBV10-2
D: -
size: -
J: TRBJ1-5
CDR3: CASSDQLGQPQHF
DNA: TGCGCCAGCAGTGATCAACTAGGCCAGCCCCAGCATTTT

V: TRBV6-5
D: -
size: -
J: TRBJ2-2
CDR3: CASSYSAYAGELFF
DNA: TGTGCCAGCAGTTACTCGGCCTATGCCGGGGAGCTGTTTTTT

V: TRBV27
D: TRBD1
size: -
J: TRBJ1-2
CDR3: CASRSSGQGTYGYTF
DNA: TGTGCCAGCAGAAGCTCGGGACAGGGGACGTATGGCTACACCTTC

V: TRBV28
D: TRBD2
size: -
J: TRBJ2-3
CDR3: CASSAPTSGLRDTQYF
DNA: TGTGCCAGCAGTGCCCCGACTAGCGGCCTTAGGGATACGCAGTATTTT

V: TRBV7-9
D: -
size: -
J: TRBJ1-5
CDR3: CASSLTQGNQPQHF
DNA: TGTGCCAGCAGCTTGACGCAGGGCAATCAGCCCCAGCATTTT

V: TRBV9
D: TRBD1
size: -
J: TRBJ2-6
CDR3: CASRGTGEAGANVLTF
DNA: TGTGCCAGCAGGGGGACAGGGGAAGCTGGGGCCAACGTCCTGACTTTC

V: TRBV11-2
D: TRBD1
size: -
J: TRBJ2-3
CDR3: CASSSNMGTGSTDTQYF
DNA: TGTGCCAGCAGCTCCAATATGGGGACAGGGAGCACAGATACGCAGTATTTT

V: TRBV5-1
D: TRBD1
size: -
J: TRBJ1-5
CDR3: CASRPGDRGGNQPQHF
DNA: TGCGCCAGCAGGCCAGGGGACAGGGGAGGCAATCAGCCCCAGCATTTT

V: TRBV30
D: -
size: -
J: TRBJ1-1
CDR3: CAWSMNTEAFF
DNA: TGTGCCTGGAGCATGAACACTGAAGCTTTCTTT

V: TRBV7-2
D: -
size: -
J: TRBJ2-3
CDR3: CASSLGGLDTQYF
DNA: TGTGCCAGCAGCTTAGGTGGTTTAGATACGCAGTATTTT

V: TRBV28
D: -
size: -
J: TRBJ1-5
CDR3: CASSFSSNQPQHF
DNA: TGTGCCAGCAGTTTTTCTAGCAATCAGCCCCAGCATTTT

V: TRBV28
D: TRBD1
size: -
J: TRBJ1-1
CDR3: CASTIGQGEAFF
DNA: TGTGCCAGCACCATCGGACAGGGAGAAGCTTTCTTT

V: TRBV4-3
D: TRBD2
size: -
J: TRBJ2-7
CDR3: CASSPRLAGDYEQYF
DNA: TGCGCCAGCAGCCCTAGACTAGCGGGGGACTACGAGCAGTACTTC

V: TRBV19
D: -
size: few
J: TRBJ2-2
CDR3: CASMVQGYPGELFF
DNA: TGTGCCAGTATGGTGCAGGGGTATCCCGGGGAGCTGTTTTTT

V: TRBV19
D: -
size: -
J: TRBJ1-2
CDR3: CASSIDRTNYGYTF
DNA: TGTGCCAGTAGTATTGACAGGACTAACTATGGCTACACCTTC

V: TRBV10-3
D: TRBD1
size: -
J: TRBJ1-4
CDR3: CAISESTGGEKLFF
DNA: TGTGCCATCAGTGAGTCGACAGGGGGAGAAAAACTGTTTTTT

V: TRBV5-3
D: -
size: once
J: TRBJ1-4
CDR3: CARRLAGSREKLFF
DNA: TGTGCCAGAAGGTTGGCAGGGTCCCGCGAAAAACTGTTTTTT

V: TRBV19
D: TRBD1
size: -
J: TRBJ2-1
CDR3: CASSGWDRAYNEQFF
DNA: TGTGCCAGTAGCGGGTGGGACAGGGCCTACAATGAGCAGTTCTTC

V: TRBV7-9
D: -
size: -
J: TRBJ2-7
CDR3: CASSPHLPNAYEQYF
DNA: TGTGCCAGCAGCCCCCACCTCCCAAACGCATACGAGCAGTACTTC

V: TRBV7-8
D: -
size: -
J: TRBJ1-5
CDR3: CASSLDLTGVRPQHF
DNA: TGTGCCAGCAGCTTAGATCTCACGGGGGTTCGGCCCCAGCATTTT

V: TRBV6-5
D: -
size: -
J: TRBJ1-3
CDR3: CASRKGLAGNTIYF
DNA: TGTGCCAGCAGGAAAGGCCTCGCAGGAAACACCATATATTTT

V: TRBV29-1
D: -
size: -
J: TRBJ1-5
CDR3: CSVSLGGVDQPQHF
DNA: TGCAGCGTCTCTCTTGGCGGGGTCGATCAGCCCCAGCATTTT

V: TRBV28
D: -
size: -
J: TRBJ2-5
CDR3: CASSSASAHQETQYF
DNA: TGTGCCAGCTCTAGCGCTAGCGCCCACCAAGAGACCCAGTACTTC

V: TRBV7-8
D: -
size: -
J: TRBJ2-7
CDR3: CASSLDRIYEQYF
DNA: TGTGCCAGCAGCTTAGACAGGATCTACGAGCAGTACTTC

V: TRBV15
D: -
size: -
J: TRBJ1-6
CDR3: CATSPQGASSPLHF
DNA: TGTGCCACCAGTCCCCAAGGGGCTTCCTCACCCCTCCACTTT

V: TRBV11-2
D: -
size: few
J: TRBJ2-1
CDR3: CASSLVSGWGNEQFF
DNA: TGTGCCAGCAGCTTAGTATCGGGGTGGGGCAATGAGCAGTTCTTC

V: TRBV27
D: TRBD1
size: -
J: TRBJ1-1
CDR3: CATGTGAVNTEAFF
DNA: TGTGCCACCGGGACAGGCGCAGTGAACACTGAAGCTTTCTTT

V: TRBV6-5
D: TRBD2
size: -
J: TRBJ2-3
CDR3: CASSRGGAHADTQYF
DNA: TGTGCCAGCAGCCGCGGGGGGGCCCACGCAGATACGCAGTATTTT